The clone carrying this T cell receptor (beta chain) was seen at least ten times. The antigen is not known. The time point denotes: newly diagnosed GD, antithyroid drugs for less than 3 months. The TCR library was made from RNA that had been extracted from PBMCs in TRIzol. This specimen comes from a study of regulatory T cells in long-lasting Graves disease. Findings and caveats of the study: Preferential use of TRBV28, TRBJ1-2 and TRBJ2-5 was seen in persistent disease.

Researchers made TCR beta libraries by using iRepertoire HTBI primers and running Arm-PCR on CDR3 regions. TCRdb used MiXCR to reprocess the multiplex PCR reads, holding one entry per CDR3 protein. The repertoire includes almost 450,000 distinct CDR3 sequences, about 17% of them detected once, and about 10% sits in the top ten. Trimming cost V 8 bases and J 7 bases, with 20 bases left between them. Per the germline V gene, CDR1 is SNHLY and CDR2 is FYNNEI. The CDR3 length is 14 residues. The same specimen was also included in a second study, on T cells in Graves' hyperthyroidism and ophthalmopathy. As reported in that work: Appearing also in blood were most of the thyroid clonotypes expanded above 0.001.

The sequence was obtained from a woman in her twenties or thirties with Graves disease. The sequences come from peripheral blood mononuclear cells (PBMCs), collected at new diagnosis, from a patient treated with antithyroid drugs. The chain recombines TRBV2 with TRBJ1-1; no reliable D call. CDR3 coding DNA: TGTGCCAGCTTGCGACGGACCTTTGAGCATGAAGCTTTCTTT. Protein: CASLRRTFEHEAFF.